This is a list of T cell receptor beta chains from one sample in a study of cytomegalovirus exposure and HLA in healthy donors. Produced via immunoSEQ multiplex PCR; TCRdb's table is partial and in-frame only. Here the sample spans about 160,000 clones, approximately 80% being singletons. Sequencing was done on a sample of PBMCs. These receptors all come from a man aged 25 to 40 in good health and CMV-seropositive. The CDR3 runs from the conserved cysteine through the conserved F or W.

j_call: TRBJ1-2; v_call: TRBV6-5; cdr3_aa: CASSNRNNYGYTF
j_call: TRBJ1-2; v_call: TRBV6-5; cdr3_aa: CASSPTGQVYGYTF
j_call: TRBJ1-4; v_call: TRBV29-1; cdr3_aa: CSVAGQGYGNEKLFF
j_call: TRBJ1-1; v_call: TRBV7-9; cdr3_aa: CASRHNRGQGTEAFF
j_call: TRBJ2-3; v_call: TRBV6-5; cdr3_aa: CASSRSGTSPQYF
j_call: TRBJ2-5; v_call: TRBV9; cdr3_aa: CASSVRDQETQYF
j_call: TRBJ2-1; v_call: TRBV4-1; cdr3_aa: CASSQDGDEQFF
j_call: TRBJ2-1; v_call: TRBV9; cdr3_aa: CASSAGQGRSYRNEQFF
j_call: TRBJ2-2; v_call: TRBV4-3; cdr3_aa: CASSRGWMGGELFF
j_call: TRBJ2-7; v_call: TRBV11-2; cdr3_aa: CASSFLSGGSEQYF
j_call: TRBJ1-5; v_call: TRBV6-5; cdr3_aa: CASNGGGFNQPQHF
j_call: TRBJ2-7; v_call: TRBV5-5; cdr3_aa: CASSRDRASSYEQYF
j_call: TRBJ2-3; v_call: TRBV7-9; cdr3_aa: CASSLGTSGRDTQYF
j_call: TRBJ2-5; v_call: TRBV30; cdr3_aa: CAWSAGGQLVYF
j_call: TRBJ2-1; v_call: TRBV5-1; cdr3_aa: CASSFSGQGTYNEQFF
j_call: TRBJ1-3; v_call: TRBV7-8; cdr3_aa: CASSFGSWGPSGNTIYF
j_call: TRBJ1-2; v_call: TRBV6-5; cdr3_aa: CASNEGGGRRYGYTF
j_call: TRBJ1-6; v_call: TRBV27; cdr3_aa: CASTPGGGRSPLHF
j_call: TRBJ2-1; v_call: TRBV10-3; cdr3_aa: CAISEGPRLLNEQFF
j_call: TRBJ2-3; v_call: TRBV6-5; cdr3_aa: CASSYGQGNTDTQYF
j_call: TRBJ1-5; v_call: TRBV6-1; cdr3_aa: CASSEAYFYSNQPQHF
j_call: TRBJ2-7; v_call: TRBV9; cdr3_aa: CASSVAGLAGEQYF
j_call: TRBJ2-7; v_call: TRBV9; cdr3_aa: CASSARGGTSYEQYF
j_call: TRBJ1-2; v_call: TRBV7-2; cdr3_aa: CASTTGGPYGYTF
j_call: TRBJ1-1; v_call: TRBV6-6; cdr3_aa: CASSTLGNTEAFF
j_call: TRBJ2-7; v_call: TRBV9; cdr3_aa: CASSVAQTGVVQYF
j_call: TRBJ2-7; v_call: TRBV27; cdr3_aa: CASSFGGPTYEQYF
j_call: TRBJ1-2; v_call: TRBV7-8; cdr3_aa: CASSKTGTANYGYTF
j_call: TRBJ1-3; v_call: TRBV28; cdr3_aa: CASSAATGDRTYF
j_call: TRBJ1-4; v_call: TRBV11-1; cdr3_aa: CASSVRTAPNEKLFF
j_call: TRBJ2-1; v_call: TRBV7-6; cdr3_aa: CASSPTPQGSHEQFF
j_call: TRBJ2-7; v_call: TRBV7-9; cdr3_aa: CASSPPASGYDEQYF
j_call: TRBJ2-5; v_call: TRBV29-1; cdr3_aa: CSVDAGYQETQYF
j_call: TRBJ2-7; v_call: TRBV18; cdr3_aa: CASSSSGTGPGLYEQYF
j_call: TRBJ2-1; v_call: TRBV6-4; cdr3_aa: CAVGGNGDNEQFF
j_call: TRBJ2-5; v_call: TRBV10-3; cdr3_aa: CASLSASGGQETQYF
j_call: TRBJ1-2; v_call: TRBV19; cdr3_aa: CASSKGQPLNYGYTF
j_call: TRBJ1-1; v_call: TRBV5-4; cdr3_aa: CASSSQGARAFF
j_call: TRBJ2-1; v_call: TRBV11-2; cdr3_aa: CASSLDRNNEQFF
j_call: TRBJ2-7; v_call: TRBV29-1; cdr3_aa: CSVEEGQGYEQYF
j_call: TRBJ2-7; v_call: TRBV11-2; cdr3_aa: CASSLSVYEQYF
j_call: TRBJ1-2; v_call: TRBV5-5; cdr3_aa: CASSSDRGYNYGYTF
j_call: TRBJ2-1; v_call: TRBV5-6; cdr3_aa: CASSYSYNEQFF
j_call: TRBJ1-6; v_call: TRBV6-5; cdr3_aa: CASSWDGTGDSPLHF
j_call: TRBJ2-3; v_call: TRBV5-6; cdr3_aa: CASSPRLGWGTDTQYF
j_call: TRBJ1-3; v_call: TRBV18; cdr3_aa: CASSPTWTPAGASGNTIYF
j_call: TRBJ1-3; v_call: TRBV13; cdr3_aa: CASSLGDDSYSGNTIYF
j_call: TRBJ2-7; v_call: TRBV27; cdr3_aa: CASTSLGGQDYEQYF
j_call: TRBJ2-7; v_call: TRBV7-2; cdr3_aa: CASSLVPTNSVSYEQYF
j_call: TRBJ2-2; v_call: TRBV15; cdr3_aa: CATQGLVDTGELFF
j_call: TRBJ1-6; v_call: TRBV7-3; cdr3_aa: CASSPQGREGNNSPLHF